This TCR beta chain was identified during a study of vaccination and CD4 T cells after COVID-19. The overall study: From HCoV-229E, HCoV-OC43, HCoV-NL63 and SARS-CoV-2, overlapping spike peptides were used to stimulate the cells. Study-wide results and caveats: Convalescent patients displayed a median about 90% of reactive clones emerging only post-vaccination.

V lost 3 bases, J lost 1 base, and 16 bases lay in between. Germline lookup yields CDR1 MNHNS and CDR2 SASEGT. The CDR3 is 17 amino acids. An Oncomine TCR Beta short-read assay was used to sequence the DNA from cultured CD4+ T cells. Each CDR3 protein is one row after TCRdb ran MiXCR on the PCR reads. The sample lists approximately 21,000 distinct CDR3 sequences, around a quarter seen once, with 11% in the top ten. Treatment of the sample: approximately 9-day PBMC culture with coronavirus spike peptide pools or control peptides (ViraFEST assay). ViraFEST enlarged antigen-specific T cell populations with peptide pools and afterwards sequenced TCRs. Every well contained approximately 2 million PBMCs, which were grown with approximately 9.6 IU/ml IL-2 and around 9.5 ug/ml peptide pools. Only a few counts were recorded for this clonotype. Its antigen is unknown.

The source is a human donor with COVID-19. The V call is TRBV6-1, the J call TRBJ1-5, with a possible D match to TRBD1 (5 bases). The specimen sequenced was cultured CD4+ T cells from blood. The CDR3 spells CASSDFGGSVSNQPQHF. Written as DNA, the CDR3 is TGTGCCAGCAGTGATTTCGGGGGGTCTGTAAGCAATCAGCCCCAGCATTTT.